The table lists the clone carrying this T cell receptor (beta chain) with many counts. The antigen is not known. The CDR3 contains 14 residues. V gave up 4 bases and J gave up 10 bases; unmatched junction bases: 6. Amplification of TCR beta CDR3 regions was performed using RNA transcripts as template. During a first-round RT-PCR of the TCR CDR3, the HTBI primer set was used. Via MiXCR, TCRdb re-called the multiplex PCR reads, giving one row per CDR3 protein. The sample consists of 690,000 or so distinct CDR3 sequences, 18% of them appearing once. These data come from a study of T cells in Graves' hyperthyroidism and ophthalmopathy. Findings and limits, study-wide: In blood, most of the thyroid clonotypes expanded above 0.001 were also present.

Those with hyperthyroidism were 18 to 65 years old, newly diagnosed, and ill for under 2 months. This TCR was recovered from a woman in her forties or fifties with Graves' hyperthyroidism that later progressed to Graves' ophthalmopathy. Sequenced: blood. The chain couples TRBV12-3 or TRBV12-4 to TRBJ1-6; 8 bases line up with TRBD1. CDR3 region: CASSSGQGLSPLHF. DNA of the CDR3: TGTGCCAGCAGTTCAGGACAGGGCCTATCACCCCTCCACTTT.